This T cell receptor (beta chain) was recovered during a study of cytomegalovirus exposure and HLA in healthy donors. Study-level background: The 120 validation repertoires, a later analysis reported, used the same platform as the 550 to 700 repertoires from the first cohort. Study conclusions and caveats: In vitro checks showed that three CMV-associated chains really do target CMV antigens. Despite most TCR sequences being rare, some public TCRs occurred in many donors.

Separate from the approximately 720-subject first cohort was the approximately 130-subject validation cohort, to which the donors belonged. To note about this clone: Antigen specificity is unknown.

The assay was immunoSEQ multiplex PCR, and TCRdb's table has in-frame clones only and misses some. The table has 260,000 or so clones, approximately 90% seen once. This CDR3 spans 12 amino acids. CDR1 is SGDLS, CDR2 YYNGEE, per germline. Trimming took 1 base from V and 5 from J, leaving 4 bases between them. The chain couples TRBV9 to TRBJ2-1; D unresolved. The TCR comes from a man aged 18 to 30 in good health and CMV-seronegative. Specimen: PBMCs. This CDR3 reads CASSVPNNEQFF. CDR3 sequence (DNA): TGTGCCAGCAGCGTACCAAACAATGAGCAGTTCTTC.